These 24 T cell receptor beta chains were sequenced from one sample in a study of beta chain features in type 1 diabetes. Study findings and constraints: Type 1 diabetes patients showed a moderate but significant shortening of TCRB CDR3s in all four CD4+ subsets.

Antigen specificity for these receptors is unknown. Sequenced material consisted of expressed TCRB transcripts (all of the isolated RNA was reverse transcribed). Method: immunoSEQ multiplex PCR; TCRdb's copy keeps in-frame clones and lacks some. Of around 650,000 clones in the sample, over 10% were seen once. Sequenced: naive CD4+ T cells from blood. These receptor sequences come from a young man with type 1 diabetes.

This clone was seen a few times. CDR3 amino acids: CASTPDSLGSGYTF. CDR3 DNA sequence: TGTGCCAGCACCCCTGACTCTCTCGGAAGTGGCTACACCTTC. The rearrangement joins TRBV5-6 to TRBJ1-2, with no clear D. The CDR3 extends over 14 amino acids. Germline V gene data show CDR1 as SGHDT and CDR2 as YYEEEE. Trimming shortened V by 6 bases and J by 7 bases, and 19 bases separated the two germline ends.

The chain's CDR3 is CAWSSPGQGAAGELFF. CDR3 nucleotides: TGTGCCTGGAGTTCCCCTGGACAGGGGGCCGCCGGGGAGCTGTTTTTT. The chain couples TRBV30 to TRBJ2-2; 11 bases align to TRBD1. The germline CDR1 and CDR2 sequences are GTSNPN and SVGIG (reference sequence). The ends lost 2 bases at V and 6 bases at J; junction bases unmatched: 8. CDR3 size: 16 residues.

The chain links TRBV4-2 to TRBJ2-3; D might be TRBD1 or TRBD2, each matching 5 bases. The CDR3 contains 16 residues. Germline CDR1 and CDR2: LGHNA and YNFKEQ. The ends were cut back, 0 bases at V and 2 bases at J, with 12 bases in the middle. The CDR3 nucleotides are TGTGCCAGCAGCCAAGATCTCGGGGCCTCCACAGATACGCAGTATTTT. Translating gives CASSQDLGASTDTQYF.

The J gene is TRBJ2-5, the V gene TRBV7-9; tentatively, D is TRBD1 (6 bases). The CDR3 sequence is 15 residues long. Germline lookup yields CDR1 SEHNR and CDR2 FQNEAQ (reference sequence). V was pared by 1 base and J by 2 bases, with 11 bases between. The CDR3 DNA reads TGTGCCAGCAGCTTAGAGATGGGGGCTCAAGAGACCCAGTACTTC. Its translation is CASSLEMGAQETQYF.

This clone was found a few times. Distinct nucleotide sequences in the sample also encode this CDR3. The chain has TRBV7-9 and TRBJ1-1; no clear D. CDR1 and CDR2 (germline): SEHNR, FQNEAQ (reference sequence). Trimming cost V 1 base and J 6 bases, with 3 bases left between them. CDR3 size: 11 residues. The CDR3 DNA reads TGTGCCAGCAGCTTAGTTTCTGAAGCTTTCTTT. Its translation: CASSLVSEAFF.

Only a few counts were recorded for this clone. This CDR3 reads CAISAEGRSYTF. Written as DNA, the CDR3 is TGTGCCATCAGTGCGGAGGGTAGGAGCTACACCTTC. The chain links TRBV10-3 to TRBJ1-2; D ambiguous. CDR1 is ENHRY, CDR2 SYGVKD, per germline. V was trimmed by 4 bases and J by 9 bases, leaving 12 bases between them. This CDR3 is built from 12 residues.

The CDR3 protein is CASSGVAQETQYF. The CDR3 DNA follows: TGCGCCAGCAGCGGGGTGGCCCAAGAGACCCAGTACTTC. V usage is TRBV5-1 and J usage is TRBJ2-5; D ambiguous. The CDR3 loop spans 13 amino acids. Germline V gene data show CDR1 as SGHRS and CDR2 as YFSETQ. Trimming pared 4 bases from V and 1 base from J, leaving 8 bases between.

The chain combines TRBV10-3 with TRBJ2-3, with 7 bases lining up with TRBD2. The CDR3 is 17 amino acids. Germline CDR1 is ENHRY and CDR2 is SYGVKD. Germline trimming cut 2 bases from V and 1 base from J; bases unmatched to any gene: 9. Here the CDR3 reads CAISEGVTSSGTDTQYF. CDR3 bases: TGTGCCATCAGTGAGGGTGTGACTAGCTCGGGCACAGATACGCAGTATTTT.

The V and J genes are TRBV6-5 and TRBJ2-7; D assignment may be TRBD1 or TRBD2 (5 bases each). The V end lost 3 bases, the J end lost 2 bases, and 11 bases lay between the germline ends. The length of the CDR3 is 14 residues. Germline V gene sequence: CDR1 MNHEY, CDR2 SVGAGI. In DNA, the CDR3 is TGTGCCAGCAGTTATATGCAGGGACCCTACGAGCAGTACTTC. This encodes CASSYMQGPYEQYF.

This clone occurred a few times. The chain recombines TRBV5-1 with TRBJ1-5; TRBD1 matches 7 bases. CDR1 is SGHRS, CDR2 YFSETQ, per germline. The CDR3 runs to 14 residues. V lost 0 bases and J lost 8; bases outside the gene matches: 5. CDR3: CASSLVAGGEPQHF. CDR3 bases: TGCGCCAGCAGCTTGGTTGCAGGGGGTGAGCCCCAGCATTTT. Looking up the rest from reference TRBV5-1 and TRBJ1-5 gives the full variable domain: KAGVTQTPRYLIKTRGQQVTLSCSPISGHRSVSWYQQTPGQGLQFLFEYFSETQRNKGNFPGRFSGRQFSNSRSEMNVSTLELGDSALYLCASSLVAGGEPQHFGDGTRLSIL.

This clone was picked up a small number of times. The gene calls are TRBV10-3 and TRBJ1-4; D is undetermined. V gave up 4 bases and J gave up 5 bases, with 5 bases separating them. The CDR3 is 12 residues long. From germline, CDR1 is ENHRY and CDR2 SYGVKD. The CDR3 is CAISGGNEKLFF. CDR3 nucleotides: TGTGCCATCAGTGGTGGCAATGAAAAACTGTTTTTT.

This clone was detected a few times. The rearrangement joins TRBV4-3 to TRBJ2-2; the match to TRBD2 covers 13 bases. This CDR3 is 17 amino acids long. Germline CDR1 is LGHNA and CDR2 is YSLEER. With V trimmed by 4 bases and J by 5 bases, 7 bases remained unmatched. Here the CDR3 reads CASSRRLAGGETGELFF. Here the CDR3 DNA reads TGCGCCAGCAGCCGACGACTAGCGGGGGGTGAAACCGGGGAGCTGTTTTTT.

This clone occurred a few times. This rearrangement joins TRBV6-1 to TRBJ1-2; D may be TRBD1 (5 bases). The CDR3 sequence is 13 residues long. CDR1 and CDR2 (germline): MNHNS, SASEGT. With 7 bases removed from V and 2 bases from J, the gap between germline ends came to 11 bases. CDR3 DNA sequence: TGTGCCAGCAATCGGGACGCGAACTATGGCTACACCTTC. This encodes CASNRDANYGYTF.

This clone appeared a few times. J is TRBJ1-2 and V is TRBV30, with 11 bases aligning to TRBD1. CDR1 and CDR2 from the germline V gene are GTSNPN and SVGIG (reference sequence). The CDR3 is made up of 13 amino acids. V trimming: 4 bases; J trimming: 8 bases; junction bases outside the gene matches: 6. The chain's CDR3 is CAWTGQGDTGYTF. The CDR3 DNA reads TGTGCCTGGACGGGACAGGGGGACACGGGCTACACCTTC.

The chain uses TRBV25-1 and TRBJ1-1; no definite D call. CDR3 length: 13 residues. V lost 1 base to trimming and J lost 7 bases, with 10 bases between them. CDR1 MGHDK and CDR2 SYGVNS come from the germline V gene. DNA for the CDR3: TGTGCCAGCAGTGAATCTAACAGCTATGAAGCTTTCTTT. Translated, it gives CASSESNSYEAFF.

V gene TRBV7-8 combines with J gene TRBJ2-1; 11 nucleotides agree with TRBD2. The CDR3 has 19 residues. Trimming at V came to 4 bases and at J to 0 bases, leaving 11 bases not matched to a gene. Germline lookup yields CDR1 SGHVS and CDR2 FQNEAQ. The CDR3 nucleotides read TGTGCCAGCAGCTCCCGCCCGAGACTAGCGGGACACTCCTACAATGAGCAGTTCTTC. It codes for CASSSRPRLAGHSYNEQFF.

This sequence joins TRBV28 and TRBJ2-1, with TRBD1 identical over 9 bases. CDR1 and CDR2 (germline): MDHEN, SYDVKM. CDR3 size: 16 residues. Trimming at V came to 3 bases and at J to 5 bases, leaving 8 bases not matched to a gene. CDR3 protein: CASSFRSGQGDNEQFF. DNA of the CDR3: TGTGCCAGCAGTTTCCGCTCGGGACAGGGAGACAATGAGCAGTTCTTC.

The chain combines TRBV13 with TRBJ2-3; D remains unclear. This CDR3 has 13 amino acids. V lost 1 base and J lost 5, with 7 bases in between. Germline V gene lookup returns CDR1 PRHDT and CDR2 FYEKMQ (reference sequence). CDR3 region: CASSLEGGDTQYF. The CDR3 DNA reads TGTGCCAGCAGCTTAGAGGGTGGAGATACGCAGTATTTT.

This clone showed up just a few times. The gene calls are TRBV14 and TRBJ1-2; 7 bases match TRBD1. The CDR3 spans 14 residues. Trimming took 4 bases from V and 8 from J; bases not matched to a gene: 10. Germline assignment: CDR1 SGHDN and CDR2 FVKESK. CDR3 amino acids: CASSLEQGKYGYTF. CDR3 nucleotide sequence: TGTGCCAGCAGCCTTGAACAGGGGAAGTACGGCTACACCTTC. Variable domain in full (rest from reference TRBV14 and TRBJ1-2): EAGVTQFPSHSVIEKGQTVTLRCDPISGHDNLYWYRRVMGKEIKFLLHFVKESKQDESGMPNNRFLAERTGGTYSTLKVQPAELEDSGVYFCASSLEQGKYGYTFGSGTRLTVV.

This clone was seen more than once but under ten times. This chain connects TRBV5-6 to TRBJ2-6; D ambiguous. Trimming shortened V by 6 bases and J by 0 bases, and 7 bases separated the two germline ends. The CDR3 totals 14 residues. Germline CDR1 is SGHDT and CDR2 is YYEEEE. CDR3 in amino acids: CASNPRSGANVLTF. As DNA, the CDR3 is TGTGCCAGCAACCCGCGCTCTGGGGCCAACGTCCTGACTTTC.

This chain joins TRBV6-6 and TRBJ2-7; possibly TRBD1 for D (5 bases). This CDR3 contains 12 residues. The germline gives CDR1 MNHNY, CDR2 SVGAGI (reference sequence). Trimming cost V 8 bases and J 0 bases, with 8 bases left between them. DNA for the CDR3: TGTGCCAGCCGTCAGGGCTCCTACGAGCAGTACTTC. Translating gives CASRQGSYEQYF.

This clone was observed a handful of times. The CDR3 here is CAWSVRHQGEQYF. The CDR3 DNA reads as TGTGCCTGGAGTGTGCGACATCAAGGCGAGCAGTACTTC. This chain connects TRBV30 to TRBJ2-7; D gene ambiguous. V was pared by 0 bases and J by 6 bases, with 12 bases between. Germline-derived CDR1 and CDR2 are GTSNPN and SVGIG (reference sequence). This CDR3 contains 13 residues.

The rearrangement joins TRBV7-2 to TRBJ1-4; TRBD1 might be the D (5 bases). CDR1 is SGHTA, CDR2 FQGNSA, per germline. There are 15 residues in the CDR3. Between the trimmed V and J ends, which lost 3 bases and 8 bases, there was a span of 16 bases. Here the CDR3 reads CASSLVGAIEEKLFF. The CDR3 nucleotides are TGTGCCAGCAGCTTGGTAGGGGCAATCGAAGAAAAACTGTTTTTT.

Only a few counts were recorded for this clone. This chain's CDR3 is CASSQGGLGTVYNEQFF. In nucleotides, the CDR3 is TGCGCCAGCAGCCAAGGAGGGCTGGGGACAGTCTACAATGAGCAGTTCTTC. This chain joins TRBV4-1 and TRBJ2-1; 7 bases agree with TRBD1. The CDR3 spans 17 residues. The trim removed 1 base at V and 3 bases at J, leaving 9 bases unmatched. Per the germline V gene, CDR1 is MGHRA and CDR2 is YSYEKL.